Listed here are 2 T cell receptor beta chains from one sample, sequenced in a study of blood T cell repertoires in COVID-19. Sequencing was performed with immunoSEQ multiplex PCR; in TCRdb, only in-frame clones are kept and a portion is missing. Of 350,000 to 450,000 clones listed, approximately 87% are singletons. The specimen was peripheral blood. These receptors were obtained from a woman aged 55 to 70 with COVID-19, enrolled during active disease.

This clone was found once. CDR3 in amino acids: CASARTSGAIEQYF. As DNA, the CDR3 is TGTGCCAGCGCCCGGACTAGCGGGGCAATCGAGCAGTACTTC. The chain combines TRBV3-1 (or the pseudogene TRBV3-2) with TRBJ2-7, with 12 bases that match TRBD2. Germline V gene data show CDR1 as LGHDT and CDR2 as YNNKEL (reference sequence). With V trimmed by 8 bases and J by 6 bases, 8 bases remained unmatched. The CDR3 is 14 residues long.

The chain is built from TRBV9 and TRBJ1-1, with 8 bases fitting TRBD1. Germline CDR1 SGDLS, CDR2 YYNGEE. The CDR3 has 14 amino acids. V trimming: 2 bases; J trimming: 7 bases; junction bases outside the gene matches: 7. The CDR3 spells CASSVRNGQGEAFF. CDR3 sequence (DNA): TGTGCCAGCAGCGTCCGCAACGGACAGGGTGAAGCTTTCTTT.